These 5 T cell receptor beta chains originate from one sample sequenced in a study of shared clonotypes between healthy human individuals. Profiled with immunoSEQ multiplex PCR; TCRdb holds only in-frame clones, not every one. In the table there are 950,000 to 1,200,000 clones, approximately 77% of which are singletons. The sample was memory CD4+ T cells from PBMCs. Subset specified: CD45RA-negative fraction. These receptors were obtained from a man in his late teens or twenties in good health. Some clones in this sample may be carry-over from other donors' samples.

As for this clone: Given a much more abundant clone one base away, this may be a read error. The same CDR3 can be traced to other DNA sequences in this sample. The chain joins TRBV5-6 to TRBJ1-4; a possible D gene is TRBD1 (6 bases). This CDR3 has 15 amino acids. The V end was cut by 3 bases, the J end by 0 bases, with 9 bases between. Germline V gene sequence: CDR1 SGHDT, CDR2 YYEEEE. CDR3 nucleotide sequence: TGTGCCAGCAGCTCGACAGGCGCAACTAATGAAAAACTGTTTTTT. Its translation: CASSSTGATNEKLFF.

The chain links TRBV7-2 to TRBJ2-1; the D is unclear. This CDR3 has 12 residues. Germline CDR1 reads SGHTA; CDR2 reads FQGNSA. V was pared by 1 base and J by 14 bases, with 12 bases between. Here the CDR3 reads CASSLVAQYKFF. The CDR3 DNA sequence: TGTGCCAGCAGCTTAGTCGCCCAGTATAAGTTCTTC.

The V and J genes are TRBV29-1 and TRBJ1-1; TRBD1 matches at 10 bases. Germline trimming cut 7 bases from V and 3 bases from J; bases unmatched to any gene: 2. The CDR3 sequence is 12 residues long. In germline, CDR1 is SQVTM, CDR2 ANQGSEA. CDR3 bases: TGCAGCGCCGGGACAGGGGACACTGAAGCTTTCTTT. Translation: CSAGTGDTEAFF. Supplemented by reference TRBV29-1 and TRBJ1-1, the full variable domain reads SAVISQKPSRDICQRGTSLTIQCQVDSQVTMMFWYRQQPGQSLTLIATANQGSEATYESGFVIDKFPISRPNLTFSTLTVSNMSPEDSSIYLCSAGTGDTEAFFGQGTRLTVV.

The CDR3 bases are TGTGCTAGTGGTTTGCCACCTTACTTC. The encoded protein is CASGLPPYF. The rearrangement joins TRBV12-5 to TRBJ2-7; D remains unclear. Trimming took off 2 bases at V and 13 bases at J, with 6 bases between the two ends. CDR1 and CDR2 (germline): LGHNT, FRNRAP. CDR3 length: 9 amino acids.

The chain joins TRBV15 to TRBJ2-3; possibly TRBD1 for D (6 bases). Germline CDR1 LNHNV, CDR2 YYDKDF (reference sequence). The length of the CDR3 is 13 residues. The CDR3 is CTPQGKVGGTQYF. The CDR3 nucleotides are TGTACCCCACAGGGTAAGGTTGGGGGTACGCAGTATTTT.